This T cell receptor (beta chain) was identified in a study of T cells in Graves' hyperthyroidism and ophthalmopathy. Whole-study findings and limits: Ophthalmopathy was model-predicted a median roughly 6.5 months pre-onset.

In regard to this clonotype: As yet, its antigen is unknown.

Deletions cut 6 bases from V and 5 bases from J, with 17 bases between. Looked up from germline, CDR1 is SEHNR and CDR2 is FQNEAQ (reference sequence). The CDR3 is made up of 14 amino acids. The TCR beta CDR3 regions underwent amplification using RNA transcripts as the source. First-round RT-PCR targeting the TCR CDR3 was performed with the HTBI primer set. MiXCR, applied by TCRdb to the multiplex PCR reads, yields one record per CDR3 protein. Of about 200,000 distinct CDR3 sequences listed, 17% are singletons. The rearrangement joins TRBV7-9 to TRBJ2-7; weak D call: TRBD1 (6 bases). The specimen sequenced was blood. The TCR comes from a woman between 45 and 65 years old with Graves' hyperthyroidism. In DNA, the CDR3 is TGTGCCAGCAGTTCCCTACAGGGAGTCAACGAGCAGTACTTC. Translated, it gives CASSSLQGVNEQYF.